The rows below give T cell receptor beta chains drawn from one sample of a study of CD8 T cells in Susac syndrome. TCRdb processed the immunoSEQ multiplex PCR reads anew with MiXCR; each CDR3 protein has one entry. Of about 250,000 distinct CDR3 sequences listed, just under 95% were seen once; the top ten hold 0.065% to 0.075%. Sequencing used CD4+ T cells from PBMCs. The receptors derive from a human donor with multiple sclerosis. CDR3s include the opening cysteine and the closing phenylalanine or tryptophan. A D gene is named only where the DNA matches it firmly. A clone size is listed for some rows: how often the clone was seen (once, few, many), or a class if it is expanded.

v_call: TRBV29-1
clone_size: NA
d_call: NA
j_call: TRBJ2-5
cdr3_aa: CSVDLGSVETQYF
cdr3_nt: TGCAGCGTTGACCTCGGGTCCGTAGAGACCCAGTACTTC

v_call: TRBV20-1
clone_size: NA
d_call: NA
j_call: TRBJ1-5
cdr3_aa: CSASGRSYSNQPQHF
cdr3_nt: TGCAGTGCTAGTGGCAGGAGTTATAGCAATCAGCCCCAGCATTTT

v_call: TRBV2
clone_size: NA
d_call: TRBD2
j_call: TRBJ2-5
cdr3_aa: CASSWRESWETQYF
cdr3_nt: TGTGCCAGCAGCTGGCGGGAGAGTTGGGAGACCCAGTACTTC

v_call: TRBV30
clone_size: NA
d_call: TRBD2
j_call: TRBJ2-2
cdr3_aa: CAWSLNGRPGTGELFF
cdr3_nt: TGTGCCTGGAGTCTTAACGGGAGGCCCGGAACCGGGGAGCTGTTTTTT

v_call: TRBV7-9
clone_size: NA
d_call: TRBD1
j_call: TRBJ1-4
cdr3_aa: CASSFGQGLREKLFF
cdr3_nt: TGTGCCAGCAGCTTCGGACAGGGGTTGCGTGAAAAACTGTTTTTT

v_call: TRBV12-3/TRBV12-4
clone_size: few
d_call: NA
j_call: TRBJ2-1
cdr3_aa: CASSLGDEQFF
cdr3_nt: TGTGCCAGCTCGTTGGGGGATGAGCAGTTCTTC

v_call: TRBV5-1
clone_size: NA
d_call: NA
j_call: TRBJ1-1
cdr3_aa: CASSLEAGLEAFF
cdr3_nt: TGCGCCAGCAGCTTGGAGGCAGGGTTAGAAGCTTTCTTT

v_call: TRBV7-9
clone_size: NA
d_call: TRBD1
j_call: TRBJ2-2
cdr3_aa: CASRRDRFDMNTGELFF
cdr3_nt: TGTGCCAGCAGGAGGGACAGGTTCGATATGAACACCGGGGAGCTGTTTTTT

v_call: TRBV20-1
clone_size: NA
d_call: NA
j_call: TRBJ2-5
cdr3_aa: CSATRDRQETQYF
cdr3_nt: TGCAGTGCTACTAGAGACCGCCAAGAGACCCAGTACTTC

v_call: TRBV30
clone_size: once
d_call: NA
j_call: TRBJ1-1
cdr3_aa: CAWGEAFF
cdr3_nt: TGTGCCTGGGGCGAAGCTTTCTTT

v_call: TRBV12-3/TRBV12-4
clone_size: NA
d_call: NA
j_call: TRBJ1-2
cdr3_aa: CASSFQGPPYGYTF
cdr3_nt: TGTGCCAGCAGTTTCCAGGGCCCTCCTTATGGCTACACCTTC

v_call: TRBV7-9
clone_size: NA
d_call: TRBD2
j_call: TRBJ2-3
cdr3_aa: CASSGGLAGADTQYF
cdr3_nt: TGTGCCAGCAGCGGAGGACTGGCGGGAGCAGATACGCAGTATTTT

v_call: TRBV12-3/TRBV12-4
clone_size: NA
d_call: TRBD1
j_call: TRBJ1-5
cdr3_aa: CASSNTGVNNQPQHF
cdr3_nt: TGTGCCAGCAGTAACACAGGGGTAAACAATCAGCCCCAGCATTTT

v_call: TRBV5-1
clone_size: NA
d_call: NA
j_call: TRBJ2-5
cdr3_aa: CASSLLGYRGETQYF
cdr3_nt: TGCGCCAGCAGCTTGTTGGGGTATCGAGGAGAGACCCAGTACTTC

v_call: TRBV12-3/TRBV12-4
clone_size: NA
d_call: NA
j_call: TRBJ1-3
cdr3_aa: CASRTTASPGNTIYF
cdr3_nt: TGTGCCAGCAGGACAACAGCTTCCCCTGGAAACACCATATATTTT

v_call: TRBV3-1
clone_size: NA
d_call: NA
j_call: TRBJ1-5
cdr3_aa: CASSPRIIGEPQHF
cdr3_nt: TGTGCCAGCAGCCCTCGGATTATTGGGGAGCCCCAGCATTTT

v_call: TRBV5-6
clone_size: NA
d_call: TRBD2
j_call: TRBJ2-4
cdr3_aa: CASSRLAGLAKNIQYF
cdr3_nt: TGTGCCAGCAGCCGGCTAGCGGGCCTAGCCAAAAACATTCAGTACTTC

v_call: TRBV7-8
clone_size: NA
d_call: NA
j_call: TRBJ2-1
cdr3_aa: CASSGRFNLDEQFF
cdr3_nt: TGTGCCAGCAGCGGTCGGTTTAATTTGGATGAGCAGTTCTTC

v_call: TRBV6-1
clone_size: NA
d_call: NA
j_call: TRBJ1-2
cdr3_aa: CASSEAWEGAVYGYTF
cdr3_nt: TGTGCCAGCAGTGAAGCATGGGAAGGGGCCGTCTATGGCTACACCTTC

v_call: TRBV5-1
clone_size: NA
d_call: NA
j_call: TRBJ1-2
cdr3_aa: CASSFGGGSSGYTF
cdr3_nt: TGCGCCAGCAGCTTCGGGGGAGGAAGCTCTGGCTACACCTTC

v_call: TRBV19
clone_size: NA
d_call: NA
j_call: TRBJ2-2
cdr3_aa: CASSTSANTGELFF
cdr3_nt: TGTGCCAGTAGTACCAGCGCGAACACCGGGGAGCTGTTTTTT

v_call: TRBV4-1
clone_size: NA
d_call: TRBD2
j_call: TRBJ2-1
cdr3_aa: CASSPRGGSGGLAEQFF
cdr3_nt: TGCGCCAGCAGCCCCCGGGGGGGTAGCGGGGGCCTGGCTGAGCAGTTCTTC

v_call: TRBV30
clone_size: NA
d_call: NA
j_call: TRBJ2-2
cdr3_aa: CAWSRLDVGELFF
cdr3_nt: TGTGCCTGGAGTAGACTCGACGTCGGGGAGCTGTTTTTT

v_call: TRBV28
clone_size: NA
d_call: NA
j_call: TRBJ2-2
cdr3_aa: CASIPHDRDFVTGELFF
cdr3_nt: TGTGCCAGCATTCCACACGACCGGGACTTCGTCACCGGGGAGCTGTTTTTT

v_call: TRBV29-1
clone_size: NA
d_call: NA
j_call: TRBJ2-3
cdr3_aa: CSLGEGRADTQYF
cdr3_nt: TGCAGCCTAGGCGAGGGTAGGGCCGATACGCAGTATTTT

v_call: TRBV28
clone_size: NA
d_call: TRBD2
j_call: TRBJ2-3
cdr3_aa: CASSPRLAGGPSRGTDTQYF
cdr3_nt: TGTGCCAGCAGTCCTCGGCTAGCGGGGGGGCCTAGTAGGGGCACAGATACGCAGTATTTT

v_call: TRBV24-1
clone_size: NA
d_call: NA
j_call: TRBJ2-1
cdr3_aa: CATSGPPYYNEQFF
cdr3_nt: TGTGCCACCAGTGGTCCCCCTTACTACAATGAGCAGTTCTTC

v_call: TRBV6-6
clone_size: NA
d_call: NA
j_call: TRBJ2-7
cdr3_aa: CASSYVGREQYF
cdr3_nt: TGTGCCAGCAGTTACGTGGGGCGCGAGCAGTACTTC

v_call: TRBV10-3
clone_size: NA
d_call: NA
j_call: TRBJ2-7
cdr3_aa: CAISEGSYEQYF
cdr3_nt: TGTGCCATCAGTGAGGGCAGCTACGAGCAGTACTTC

v_call: TRBV18
clone_size: NA
d_call: NA
j_call: TRBJ2-7
cdr3_aa: CASSQGGTGPYEQYF
cdr3_nt: TGTGCCAGCTCCCAGGGGGGGACAGGCCCCTACGAGCAGTACTTC

v_call: TRBV2
clone_size: NA
d_call: NA
j_call: TRBJ1-2
cdr3_aa: CADTSDRSYGYTF
cdr3_nt: TGTGCAGATACATCCGACAGGAGCTATGGCTACACCTTC

v_call: TRBV24-1
clone_size: NA
d_call: TRBD1
j_call: TRBJ2-2
cdr3_aa: CATSDLRRDRGNGELFF
cdr3_nt: TGTGCCACCAGTGATTTGCGACGGGACAGGGGGAACGGGGAGCTGTTTTTT

v_call: TRBV14
clone_size: NA
d_call: NA
j_call: TRBJ1-1
cdr3_aa: CASSQDPAGRYTEAFF
cdr3_nt: TGTGCCAGCAGCCAAGATCCGGCAGGGAGGTACACTGAAGCTTTCTTT

v_call: TRBV20-1
clone_size: NA
d_call: TRBD2
j_call: TRBJ2-1
cdr3_aa: CSARDPSGSFNEQFF
cdr3_nt: TGCAGTGCTAGAGATCCCAGCGGGAGTTTCAATGAGCAGTTCTTC

v_call: TRBV7-2
clone_size: NA
d_call: NA
j_call: TRBJ1-2
cdr3_aa: CASSSTGTVGYGYTF
cdr3_nt: TGTGCCAGCAGCTCAACCGGGACGGTGGGCTATGGCTACACCTTC

v_call: TRBV3-1
clone_size: NA
d_call: NA
j_call: TRBJ2-7
cdr3_aa: CASSQDRGRAYEQYF
cdr3_nt: TGTGCCAGCAGCCAAGATCGTGGCCGCGCCTACGAGCAGTACTTC

v_call: TRBV5-1
clone_size: NA
d_call: NA
j_call: TRBJ2-1
cdr3_aa: CASSLVAGSGHEQFF
cdr3_nt: TGCGCCAGCAGCTTGGTCGCAGGGTCAGGTCATGAGCAGTTCTTC

v_call: TRBV19
clone_size: NA
d_call: TRBD1
j_call: TRBJ1-2
cdr3_aa: CASSDRGGYGYTF
cdr3_nt: TGTGCCAGTTCGGACAGGGGTGGCTATGGCTACACCTTC